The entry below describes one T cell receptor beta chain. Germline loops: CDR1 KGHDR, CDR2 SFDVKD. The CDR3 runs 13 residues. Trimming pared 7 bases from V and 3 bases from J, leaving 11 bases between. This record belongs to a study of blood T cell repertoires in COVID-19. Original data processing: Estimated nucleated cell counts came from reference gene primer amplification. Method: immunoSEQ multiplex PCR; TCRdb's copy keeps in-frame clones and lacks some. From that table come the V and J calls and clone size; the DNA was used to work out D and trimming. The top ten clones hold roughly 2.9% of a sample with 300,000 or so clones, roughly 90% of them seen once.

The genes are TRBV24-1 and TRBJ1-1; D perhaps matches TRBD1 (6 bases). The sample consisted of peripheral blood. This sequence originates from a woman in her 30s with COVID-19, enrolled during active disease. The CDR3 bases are TGTGCCACCAGGGGTACAGGGTACACTGAAGCTTTCTTT. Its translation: CATRGTGYTEAFF.